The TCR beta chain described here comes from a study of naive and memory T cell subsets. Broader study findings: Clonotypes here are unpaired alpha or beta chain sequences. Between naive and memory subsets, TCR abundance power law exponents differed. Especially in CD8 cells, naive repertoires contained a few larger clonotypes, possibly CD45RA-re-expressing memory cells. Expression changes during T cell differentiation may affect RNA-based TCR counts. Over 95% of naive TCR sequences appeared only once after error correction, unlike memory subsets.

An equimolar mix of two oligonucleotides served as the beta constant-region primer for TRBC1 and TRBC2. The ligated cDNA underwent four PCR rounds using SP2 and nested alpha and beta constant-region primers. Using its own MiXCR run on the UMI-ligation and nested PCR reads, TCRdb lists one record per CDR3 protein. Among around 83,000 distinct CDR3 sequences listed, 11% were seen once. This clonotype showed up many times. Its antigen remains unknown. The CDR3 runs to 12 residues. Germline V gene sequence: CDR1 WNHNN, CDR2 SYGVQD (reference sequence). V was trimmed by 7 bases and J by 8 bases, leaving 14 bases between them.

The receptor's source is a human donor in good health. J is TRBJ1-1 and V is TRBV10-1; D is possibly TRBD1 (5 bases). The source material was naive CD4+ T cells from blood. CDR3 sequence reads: CASNASNREAFF. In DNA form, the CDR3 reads TGCGCCAGCAACGCTTCCAACAGGGAAGCTTTCTTT.